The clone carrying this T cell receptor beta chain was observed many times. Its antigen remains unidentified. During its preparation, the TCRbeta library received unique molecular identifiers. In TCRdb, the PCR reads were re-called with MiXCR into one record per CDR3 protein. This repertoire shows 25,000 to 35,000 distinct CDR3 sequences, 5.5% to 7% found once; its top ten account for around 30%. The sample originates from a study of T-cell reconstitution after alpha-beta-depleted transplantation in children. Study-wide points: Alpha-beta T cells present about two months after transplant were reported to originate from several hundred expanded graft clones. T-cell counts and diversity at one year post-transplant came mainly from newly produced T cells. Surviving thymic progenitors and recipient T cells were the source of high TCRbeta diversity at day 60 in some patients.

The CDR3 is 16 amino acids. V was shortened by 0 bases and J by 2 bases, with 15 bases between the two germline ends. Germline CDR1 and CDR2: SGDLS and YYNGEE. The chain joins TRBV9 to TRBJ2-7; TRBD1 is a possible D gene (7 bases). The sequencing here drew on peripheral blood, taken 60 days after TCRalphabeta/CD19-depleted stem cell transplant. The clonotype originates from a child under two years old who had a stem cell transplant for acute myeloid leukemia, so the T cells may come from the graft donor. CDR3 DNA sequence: TGTGCCAGCAGCGTAGCAGGGGGGTTTAAACCCTACGAGCAGTACTTC. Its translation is CASSVAGGFKPYEQYF.